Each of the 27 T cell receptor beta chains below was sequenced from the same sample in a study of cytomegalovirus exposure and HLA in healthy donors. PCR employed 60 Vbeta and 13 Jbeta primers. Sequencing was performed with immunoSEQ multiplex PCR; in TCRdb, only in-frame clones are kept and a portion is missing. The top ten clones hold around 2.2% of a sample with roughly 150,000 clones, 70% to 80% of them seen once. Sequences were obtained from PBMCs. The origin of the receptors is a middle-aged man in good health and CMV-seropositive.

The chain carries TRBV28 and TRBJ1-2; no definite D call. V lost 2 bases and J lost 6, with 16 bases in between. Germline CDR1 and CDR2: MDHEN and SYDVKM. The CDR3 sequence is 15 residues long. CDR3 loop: CASSLGRTGGHGYTF. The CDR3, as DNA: TGTGCCAGCAGTTTAGGGAGAACCGGTGGGCATGGCTACACCTTC.

CDR3 protein: CAINPSEGALSGTDTQYF. For the CDR3, the DNA is TGTGCCATCAACCCTAGCGAGGGGGCACTTTCGGGCACAGATACGCAGTATTTT. The chain carries TRBV10-3 and TRBJ2-3; possible D gene TRBD1, 7 bases. This CDR3 region has 18 residues. CDR1 is ENHRY, CDR2 SYGVKD, per germline. V shed 7 bases and J shed 1 base, with 24 bases lying between them.

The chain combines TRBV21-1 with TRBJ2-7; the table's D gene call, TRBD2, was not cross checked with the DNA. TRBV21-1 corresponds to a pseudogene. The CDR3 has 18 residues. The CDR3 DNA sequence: TGTGCCAGCAGCAACCCTCCTATTTTGGGCAGGACTTCCTACGAGCAGTACTTC. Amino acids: CASSNPPILGRTSYEQYF.

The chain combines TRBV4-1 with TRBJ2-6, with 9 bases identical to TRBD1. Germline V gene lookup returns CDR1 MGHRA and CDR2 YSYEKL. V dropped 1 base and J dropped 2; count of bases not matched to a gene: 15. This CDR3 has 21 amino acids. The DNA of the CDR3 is TGCGCCAGCAGCCAAGTAAGGGACCGGGACAGGGTGTCTGCTGGGGCCAACGTCCTGACTTTC. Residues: CASSQVRDRDRVSAGANVLTF.

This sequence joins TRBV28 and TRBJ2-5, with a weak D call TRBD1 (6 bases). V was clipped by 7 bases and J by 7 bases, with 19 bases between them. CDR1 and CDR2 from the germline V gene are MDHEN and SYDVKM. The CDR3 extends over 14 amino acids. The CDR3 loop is CASKLGRAGATQYF. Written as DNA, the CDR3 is TGTGCCAGCAAATTGGGCAGGGCAGGGGCGACCCAGTACTTC. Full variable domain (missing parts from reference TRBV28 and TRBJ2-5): DVKVTQSSRYLVKRTGEKVFLECVQDMDHENMFWYRQDPGLGLRLIYFSYDVKMKEKGDIPEGYSVSREKKERFSLILESASTNQTSMYLCASKLGRAGATQYFGPGTRLLVL.

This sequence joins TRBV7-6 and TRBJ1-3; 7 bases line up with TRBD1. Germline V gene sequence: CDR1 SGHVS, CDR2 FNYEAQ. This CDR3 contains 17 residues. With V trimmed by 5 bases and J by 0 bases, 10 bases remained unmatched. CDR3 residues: CASSPRQGLNSGNTIYF. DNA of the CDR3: TGTGCCAGCAGCCCCAGACAGGGCTTGAACTCTGGAAACACCATATATTTT.

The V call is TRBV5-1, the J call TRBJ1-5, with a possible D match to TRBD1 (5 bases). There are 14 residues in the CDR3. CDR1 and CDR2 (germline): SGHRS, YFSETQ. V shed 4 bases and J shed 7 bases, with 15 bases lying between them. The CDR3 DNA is TGCGCCAGCAGCCCCGGGCAGGGTGGGCAGCCCCAGCATTTT. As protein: CASSPGQGGQPQHF.

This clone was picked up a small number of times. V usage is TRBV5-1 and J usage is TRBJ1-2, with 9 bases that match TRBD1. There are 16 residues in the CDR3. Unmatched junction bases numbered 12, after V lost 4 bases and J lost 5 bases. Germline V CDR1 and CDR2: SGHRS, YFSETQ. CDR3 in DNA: TGCGCCAGCAGCGCCAAACCGGGGACAGGGAGGTATGGCTACACCTTC. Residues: CASSAKPGTGRYGYTF.

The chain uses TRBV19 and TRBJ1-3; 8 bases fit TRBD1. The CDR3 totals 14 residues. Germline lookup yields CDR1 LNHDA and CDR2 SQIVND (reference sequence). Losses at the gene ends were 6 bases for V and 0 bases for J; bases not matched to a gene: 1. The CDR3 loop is CASRGTGSGNTIYF. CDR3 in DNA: TGTGCCAGTAGAGGGACAGGCTCTGGAAACACCATATATTTT.

CDR3 DNA: TGTGCCAGCAGCTTGGGGCAGGACACTGAAGCTTTCTTT. It codes for CASSLGQDTEAFF. The chain couples TRBV11-2 to TRBJ1-1, with D possibly being TRBD1 (5 bases). Trimming cost V 3 bases and J 3 bases, with 8 bases left between them. The CDR3 extends over 13 amino acids. Germline V gives CDR1 SGHAT, CDR2 FQNNGV.

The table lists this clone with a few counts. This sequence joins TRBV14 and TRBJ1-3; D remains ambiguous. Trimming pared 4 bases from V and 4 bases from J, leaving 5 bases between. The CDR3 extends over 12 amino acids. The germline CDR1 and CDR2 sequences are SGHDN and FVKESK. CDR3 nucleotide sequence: TGTGCCAGCAGCCCTGTCGGAAACACCATATATTTT. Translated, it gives CASSPVGNTIYF. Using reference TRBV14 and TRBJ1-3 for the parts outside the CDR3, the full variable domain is EAGVTQFPSHSVIEKGQTVTLRCDPISGHDNLYWYRRVMGKEIKFLLHFVKESKQDESGMPNNRFLAERTGGTYSTLKVQPAELEDSGVYFCASSPVGNTIYFGEGSWLTVV.

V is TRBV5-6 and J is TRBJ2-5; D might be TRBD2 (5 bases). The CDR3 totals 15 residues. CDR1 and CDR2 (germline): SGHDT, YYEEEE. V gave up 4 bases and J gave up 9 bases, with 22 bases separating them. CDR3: CASSTGLGQTLPQYF. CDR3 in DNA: TGTGCCAGCAGCACCGGACTCGGGCAAACTTTACCCCAGTACTTC.

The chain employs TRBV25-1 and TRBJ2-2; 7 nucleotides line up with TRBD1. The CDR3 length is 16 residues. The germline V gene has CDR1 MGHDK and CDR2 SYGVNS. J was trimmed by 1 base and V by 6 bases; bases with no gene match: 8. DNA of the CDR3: TGTGCCAGCAGCCCTGGCCGGACAGGGAACACCGGGGAGCTGTTTTTT. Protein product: CASSPGRTGNTGELFF.

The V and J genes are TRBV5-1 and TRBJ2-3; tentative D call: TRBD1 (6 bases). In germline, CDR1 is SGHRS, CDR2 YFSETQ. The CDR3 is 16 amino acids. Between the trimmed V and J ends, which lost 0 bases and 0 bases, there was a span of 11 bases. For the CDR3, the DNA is TGCGCCAGCAGCTTGGGGGGACACTCTAGCACAGATACGCAGTATTTT. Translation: CASSLGGHSSTDTQYF.

CDR3 sequence (DNA): TGTGCCAGCAGCTTGCCAGGCGGGGAGCTGTTTTTT. Amino acids: CASSLPGGELFF. This chain joins TRBV5-4 and TRBJ2-2; D uncertain. This CDR3 comprises 12 residues. V dropped 1 base and J dropped 7 bases, with 5 bases sitting between them. Germline values: CDR1 SGHNT, CDR2 YYREEE (reference sequence).

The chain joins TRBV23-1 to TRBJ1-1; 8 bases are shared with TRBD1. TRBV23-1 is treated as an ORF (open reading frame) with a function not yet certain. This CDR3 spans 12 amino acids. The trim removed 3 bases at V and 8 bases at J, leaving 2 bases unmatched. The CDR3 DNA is TGCGCCAGCAGTCACGGGACAGGCGAAGCTTTCTTT. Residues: CASSHGTGEAFF.

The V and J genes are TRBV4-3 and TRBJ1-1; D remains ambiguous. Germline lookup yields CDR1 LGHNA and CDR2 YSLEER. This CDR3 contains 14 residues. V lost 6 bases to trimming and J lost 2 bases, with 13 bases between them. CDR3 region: CASRPSEGNTEAFF. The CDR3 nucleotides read TGCGCCAGCAGGCCCTCAGAGGGAAACACTGAAGCTTTCTTT.

The CDR3 DNA is TGTGCCACCAGCAGAGATCCGACGGGGGGCGGAGATGAGCAGTTCTTC. It yields the protein CATSRDPTGGGDEQFF. The rearrangement links TRBV15 to TRBJ2-1; possible D gene TRBD2, 7 bases. Trimming took 0 bases from V and 8 from J, leaving 17 bases between them. Germline CDR1 is LNHNV and CDR2 is YYDKDF (reference sequence). CDR3 length: 16 amino acids.

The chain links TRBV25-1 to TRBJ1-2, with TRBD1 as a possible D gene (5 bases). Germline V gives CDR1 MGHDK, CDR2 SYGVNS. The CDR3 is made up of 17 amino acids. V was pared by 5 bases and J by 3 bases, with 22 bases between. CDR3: CASSPSEWGVTHYGYTF. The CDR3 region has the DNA TGTGCCAGCAGTCCCAGTGAATGGGGGGTGACCCACTATGGCTACACCTTC.

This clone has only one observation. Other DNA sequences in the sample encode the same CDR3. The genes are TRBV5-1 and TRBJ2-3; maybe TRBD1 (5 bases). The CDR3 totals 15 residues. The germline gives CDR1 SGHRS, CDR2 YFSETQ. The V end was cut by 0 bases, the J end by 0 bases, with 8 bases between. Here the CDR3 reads CASSLVAGSTDTQYF. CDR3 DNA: TGCGCCAGCAGCTTGGTGGCAGGGAGCACAGATACGCAGTATTTT.

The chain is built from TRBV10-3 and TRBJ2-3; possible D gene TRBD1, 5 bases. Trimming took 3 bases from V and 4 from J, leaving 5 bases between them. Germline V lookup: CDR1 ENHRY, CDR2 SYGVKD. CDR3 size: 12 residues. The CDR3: CAISEGADTQYF. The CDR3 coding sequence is TGTGCCATCAGTGAAGGGGCAGATACGCAGTATTTT.

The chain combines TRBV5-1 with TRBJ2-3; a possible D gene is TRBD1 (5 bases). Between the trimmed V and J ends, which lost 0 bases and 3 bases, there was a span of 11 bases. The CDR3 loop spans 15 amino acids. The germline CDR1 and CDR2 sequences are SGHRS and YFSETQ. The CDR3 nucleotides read TGCGCCAGCAGCTTGGGGCAGGGCAAGACAGATACGCAGTATTTT. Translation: CASSLGQGKTDTQYF.

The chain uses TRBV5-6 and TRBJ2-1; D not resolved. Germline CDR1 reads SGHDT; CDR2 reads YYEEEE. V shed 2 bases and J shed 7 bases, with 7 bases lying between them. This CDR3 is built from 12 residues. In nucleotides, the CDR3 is TGTGCCAGCAGCTTCTCCGGGAATGAGCAGTTCTTC. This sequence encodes CASSFSGNEQFF.

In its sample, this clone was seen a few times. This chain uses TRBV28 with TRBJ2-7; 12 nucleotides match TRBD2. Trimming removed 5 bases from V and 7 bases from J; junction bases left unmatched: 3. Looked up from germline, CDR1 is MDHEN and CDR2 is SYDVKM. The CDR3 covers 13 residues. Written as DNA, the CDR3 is TGTGCCAGCAGTGTCGGGACTAGCGGGGAGCAGTACTTC. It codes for CASSVGTSGEQYF. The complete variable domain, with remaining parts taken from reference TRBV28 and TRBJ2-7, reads DVKVTQSSRYLVKRTGEKVFLECVQDMDHENMFWYRQDPGLGLRLIYFSYDVKMKEKGDIPEGYSVSREKKERFSLILESASTNQTSMYLCASSVGTSGEQYFGPGTRLTVT.

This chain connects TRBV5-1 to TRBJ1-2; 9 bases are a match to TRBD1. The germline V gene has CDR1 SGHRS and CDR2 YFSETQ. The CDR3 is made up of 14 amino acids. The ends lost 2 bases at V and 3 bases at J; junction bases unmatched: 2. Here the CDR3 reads CASSLQGADYGYTF. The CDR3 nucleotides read TGCGCCAGCAGCTTACAGGGGGCGGACTATGGCTACACCTTC.

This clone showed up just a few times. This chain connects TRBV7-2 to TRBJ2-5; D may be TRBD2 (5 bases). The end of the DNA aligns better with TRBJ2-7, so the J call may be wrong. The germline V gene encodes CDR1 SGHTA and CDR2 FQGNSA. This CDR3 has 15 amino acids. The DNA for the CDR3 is TGTGCCAGCAGCTACGGGGTCGCTTACTCCTACGAGCAGTACTTC. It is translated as CASSYGVAYSYEQYF.

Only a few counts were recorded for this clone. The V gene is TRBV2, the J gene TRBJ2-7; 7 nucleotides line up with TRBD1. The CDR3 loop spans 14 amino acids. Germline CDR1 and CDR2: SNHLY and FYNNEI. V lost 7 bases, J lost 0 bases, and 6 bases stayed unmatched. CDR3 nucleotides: TGTGCCAGCACCGACAGGGCTTACTCCTACGAGCAGTACTTC. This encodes CASTDRAYSYEQYF.